This is a list of T cell receptor beta chains from one sample in a study of T cell responses to AZD1222 COVID-19 vaccine. Sequencing was performed with immunoSEQ multiplex PCR; in TCRdb, only in-frame clones are kept and a portion is missing. The sample holds roughly 150,000 clones, 88% seen once. Sequences were derived from peripheral blood, sampled 28 days after the second AZD1222 dose. The receptors shown here come from an adult who received the AZD1222 COVID-19 vaccine. The CDR3 runs from the conserved cysteine through the conserved F or W. The order of the fields is J gene, V gene, clone size, D gene, CDR3 DNA, CDR3 protein. A D gene is named only where the DNA matches it firmly. The listing skips clone size in some rows; elsewhere it reads once, few, many or a size class.

TRBJ1-2,TRBV7-9,NA,NA,TGTGCCAGCAGCTTAGATAGGAACGATGGCTACACCTTC,CASSLDRNDGYTF
TRBJ1-4,TRBV28,once,TRBD1,TGTGCCAGCGGCGAGCCCGGGACAGGGGATGAAAAACTGTTTTTT,CASGEPGTGDEKLFF
TRBJ2-1,TRBV27,NA,TRBD2,TGTGCCAGCAGGTCCCCCGGGACTAGCTATGAGCAGTTCTTC,CASRSPGTSYEQFF
TRBJ2-5,TRBV20-1,NA,TRBD2,TGCAGTGCTAGTAGCGGGGGCCAAGAGACCCAGTACTTC,CSASSGGQETQYF
TRBJ1-2,TRBV5-1,once,TRBD1,TGCGCCAGCAGACAGGGGACAGGGGGTGCCTATGGCTACACCTTC,CASRQGTGGAYGYTF
TRBJ1-1,TRBV4-3,NA,TRBD1,TGCGCCAGCAGCAGCGATCCTACCGGGACAGGGAGTTTTGACACTGAAGCTTTCTTT,CASSSDPTGTGSFDTEAFF
TRBJ1-1,TRBV7-2,NA,TRBD1,TGTGCCAGCAGCTCGTACAGGGGTAAGAACACTGAAGCTTTCTTT,CASSSYRGKNTEAFF
TRBJ1-5,TRBV9,few,TRBD1,TGTGCCAGCAATCCCGTAGTGGGGGCGGGACAGAGCAATCAGCCCCAGCATTTT,CASNPVVGAGQSNQPQHF
TRBJ2-2,TRBV3-1/TRBV3-2,NA,NA,TGTGCCAGCACCCTCCGAGGCGTGGACACCGGGGAGCTGTTTTTT,CASTLRGVDTGELFF
TRBJ2-1,TRBV5-8,NA,NA,TGTGCCAGCAGCTTAGGTGGAGGGTGGGGAAATGAGCAGTTCTTC,CASSLGGGWGNEQFF
TRBJ1-5,TRBV4-1,NA,NA,TGCGCCAGCAGCCAAGGTGACAGGCCTCATCAGCCCCAGCATTTT,CASSQGDRPHQPQHF
TRBJ1-1,TRBV24-1,once,TRBD1,TGTGCCACCAGTGACCCAAAGACAGGGGGCACTGAAGCTTTCTTT,CATSDPKTGGTEAFF
TRBJ2-6,TRBV19,NA,NA,TGTGCCAGCCGGAAGTGGGAGGGGGCTACACTACTAGAAAGCTCTGGGGCCAACGTCCTGACTTTC,CASRKWEGATLLESSGANVLTF
TRBJ2-1,TRBV27,NA,NA,TGTGCCAGCGGGGTCGGGATTGGAAGCTCCTACAATGAGCAGTTCTTC,CASGVGIGSSYNEQFF
TRBJ2-2,TRBV27,NA,TRBD2,TGTGCCAGCAGTTTGCTTTCTATTCGGGGGGGTACCGGGGAGCTGTTTTTT,CASSLLSIRGGTGELFF
TRBJ1-6,TRBV4-1,NA,NA,TGCGCCAGCAGCTATTCGACGGGCGAGAGCTCCTATAATTCACCCCTCCACTTT,CASSYSTGESSYNSPLHF
TRBJ1-1,TRBV2,once,NA,TGTGCCAGCAGTGAAGCTCAAGGAGTATCTTTCTTT,CASSEAQGVSFF
TRBJ1-2,TRBV5-1,NA,NA,TGCGCCAGCAGCTTGGGCGGGGAGAACTATGGCTACACCTTC,CASSLGGENYGYTF
TRBJ2-6,TRBV28,NA,NA,TGTGCCAGCAGTTCCCGACAGCAGGCGTCCGTCTCTGGGGCCAACGTCCTGACTTTC,CASSSRQQASVSGANVLTF
TRBJ1-5,TRBV5-1,NA,NA,TGCGCCAGATCGGGACTCCGAGGGGGGAAAGAGAGAAATCAGCCCCAGCATTTT,CARSGLRGGKERNQPQHF
TRBJ1-2,TRBV27,NA,NA,TGTGCCAGCACGACGAGGGGAGCAGCTAACTATGGCTACACCTTC,CASTTRGAANYGYTF
TRBJ1-1,TRBV5-6,NA,NA,TGTGCCAGCAACCTTCCCGGGGCTGAAGCTTTCTTT,CASNLPGAEAFF
TRBJ1-1,TRBV25-1,NA,TRBD1,TGTGCCAGCACCCGGACAGGAGGTGCGAACACTGAAGCTTTCTTT,CASTRTGGANTEAFF
TRBJ1-6,TRBV4-2,NA,TRBD1,TGTGCCAGCAGCCAAGGGGGGACAGTTAATTCACCCCTCCACTTT,CASSQGGTVNSPLHF
TRBJ2-3,TRBV5-8,NA,NA,TGTGCCAGCAGCTATACTACATGGGCCGAAGATACGCAGTATTTT,CASSYTTWAEDTQYF
TRBJ2-5,TRBV5-1,NA,NA,TGCGCCAGCAGTAAGGACCCAGGGCCACAAGAGACCCAGTACTTC,CASSKDPGPQETQYF
TRBJ2-3,TRBV7-3,NA,NA,TGTGCCAGCAGCACATCCAGGGGTCCCAACACACGAGATACGCAGTATTTT,CASSTSRGPNTRDTQYF
TRBJ2-6,TRBV6-5,NA,NA,TGTGCCACCTCTCCTTGGACCAACGTCCTGACTTTC,CATSPWTNVLTF
TRBJ2-7,TRBV11-2,NA,NA,TGTGCCAGCAGCTTAGTAGGGACGACGGCCTACGAGCAGTACTTC,CASSLVGTTAYEQYF